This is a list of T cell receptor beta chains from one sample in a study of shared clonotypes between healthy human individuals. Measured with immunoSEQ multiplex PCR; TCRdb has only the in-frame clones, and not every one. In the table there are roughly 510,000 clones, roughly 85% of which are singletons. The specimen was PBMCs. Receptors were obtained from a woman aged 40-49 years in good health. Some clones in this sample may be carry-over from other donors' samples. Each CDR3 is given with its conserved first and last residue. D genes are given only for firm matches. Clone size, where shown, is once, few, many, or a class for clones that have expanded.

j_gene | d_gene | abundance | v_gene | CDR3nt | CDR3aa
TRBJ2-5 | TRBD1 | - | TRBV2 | TGTGCCACGACAGGGGGCTGGGAGACCCAGTACTTC | CATTGGWETQYF
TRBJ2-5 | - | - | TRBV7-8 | TGTGCCAGCAGCTTAGCCCCCCGAGAGACCCAGTACTTC | CASSLAPRETQYF
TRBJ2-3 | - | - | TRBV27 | TGTGCCAGCAGTTTATCCGGGCAGGGTTTCCCAGATACGCAGTATTTT | CASSLSGQGFPDTQYF
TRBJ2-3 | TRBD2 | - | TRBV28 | TGTGCCAGCAGCCCTGGCGGGGCTAGCGGGAGTCGAGATACGCAGTATTTT | CASSPGGASGSRDTQYF
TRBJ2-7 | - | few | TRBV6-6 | TGTGCCACCCTCACAGGGAGAAGATCCTACGAGCAGTACTTC | CATLTGRRSYEQYF
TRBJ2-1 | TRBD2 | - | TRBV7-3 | TGTGCCAGCAGCTCAACCGGGACTAGCGACTACAATGAGCAGTTCTTC | CASSSTGTSDYNEQFF
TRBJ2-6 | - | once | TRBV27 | TGTGCCAGCAGTTTTGTGGGAGGGGCCAACGTCCTGACTTTC | CASSFVGGANVLTF
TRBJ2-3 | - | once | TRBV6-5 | TGTGCCAGCAGTCGTGACGCCGATACGCAGTATTTT | CASSRDADTQYF
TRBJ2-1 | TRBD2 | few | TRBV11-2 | TGTGCCAGCAGCTTAGATCTTCGGCTAGCGGGAGGGCCGGGGCAGTTCTTC | CASSLDLRLAGGPGQFF
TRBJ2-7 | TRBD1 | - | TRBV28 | TGTGCCAGCAGTTCTGACAGGGAGTTATACGAGCAGTACTTC | CASSSDRELYEQYF
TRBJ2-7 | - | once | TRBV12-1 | TGTGCCAGCAGCCCTGGACACCTTCGATTCGACGAGCAGTACTTC | CASSPGHLRFDEQYF
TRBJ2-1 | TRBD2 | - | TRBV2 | TGTGCCAGCAGTGGGACTAGCGGGAGGGGAAATGAGCAGTTCTTC | CASSGTSGRGNEQFF
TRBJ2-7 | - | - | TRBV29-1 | TGCAGCGTTGAAGGGGCCAGCGGAAGTCCCTACGAGCAGTACTTC | CSVEGASGSPYEQYF
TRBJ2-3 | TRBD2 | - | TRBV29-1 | TGCAGCGTGCGACTAGCGGGACGTACAGATACGCAGTATTTT | CSVRLAGRTDTQYF
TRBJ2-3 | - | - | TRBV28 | TGTGCCGGCAGACAGGCGAGCACAGATACGCAGTATTTT | CAGRQASTDTQYF
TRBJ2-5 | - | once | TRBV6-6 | TGTGCCACCTCAGGAAGCCTCCAGGAGACCCAGTACTTC | CATSGSLQETQYF
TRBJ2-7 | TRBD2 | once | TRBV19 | TGTGCCAGTAGTATAGCTAGCGGAGCCTACGAGCAGTACTTC | CASSIASGAYEQYF
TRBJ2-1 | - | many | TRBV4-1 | TGCGCCAGCAGCCAAGCTATGGGTTTGGAGCAGTTCTTC | CASSQAMGLEQFF
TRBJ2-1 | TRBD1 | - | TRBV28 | TGTGCCAGCAGTTTCCAGGACAGGGGATTCAATGAGCAGTTCTTC | CASSFQDRGFNEQFF
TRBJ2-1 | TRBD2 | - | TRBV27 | TGTGCCAGCAGACGCCGGGAGCGGGAGCTATACAATGAGCAGTTCTTC | CASRRRERELYNEQFF
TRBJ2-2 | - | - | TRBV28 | TGTGCCAGCAGGATTGGGGGGTCGAACACCGGGGAGCTGTTTTTT | CASRIGGSNTGELFF
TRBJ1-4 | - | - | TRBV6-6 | TGTGCCAGCAGTAGACAGGAAAAACTGTTTTTT | CASSRQEKLFF
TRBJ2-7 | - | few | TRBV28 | TGTGCCAGCAGTACCCCGGGAACGGACTACGAGCAGTACTTC | CASSTPGTDYEQYF
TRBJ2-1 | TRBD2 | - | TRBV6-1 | TGTGCCAGCAGTGTAAGTTTCTTTTTAGCGGGAGTGAATGAGCAGTTCTTC | CASSVSFFLAGVNEQFF
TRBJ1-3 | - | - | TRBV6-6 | TGTGCCAGCAGTCCAGGCTCCCGCTTAAACACCATATATTTT | CASSPGSRLNTIYF
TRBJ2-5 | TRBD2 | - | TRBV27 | TGTGCCAGCAGTGAATTGGGGGTAGCGGGAGGCGTTCAGGCAGAGACCCAGTACTTC | CASSELGVAGGVQAETQYF
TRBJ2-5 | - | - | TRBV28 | TGTGCCAGCAGTTATGGCGGGGCTAGAGAGACCCAGTACTTC | CASSYGGARETQYF
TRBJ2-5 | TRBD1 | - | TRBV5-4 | TGTGCCAGCACCCACCCCGACAGGGGGAAAGAGACCCAGTACTTC | CASTHPDRGKETQYF
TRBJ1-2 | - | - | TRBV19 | TGTGCCAGTAGTATAAGGTCGGCACAGGTTGGGGGCTATGGCTACACCTTC | CASSIRSAQVGGYGYTF
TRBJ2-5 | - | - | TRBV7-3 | TGTGCCAGCAGCTTAAATGCGGGAGAGACCCAGTACTTC | CASSLNAGETQYF
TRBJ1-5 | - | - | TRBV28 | TGTGCCAGCAGTTTGGGCGCGACAGGAGTTAGCAATCAGCCCCAGCATTTT | CASSLGATGVSNQPQHF
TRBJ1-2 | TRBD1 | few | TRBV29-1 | TGCAGCGGACGTACAGGGGACTATGGCTACACCTTC | CSGRTGDYGYTF
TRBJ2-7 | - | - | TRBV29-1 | TGCAGCGTGGGACCTCGGGCAAGCACTCGCTACGAGCAGTACTTC | CSVGPRASTRYEQYF
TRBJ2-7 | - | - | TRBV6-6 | TGTGCCACCAAACTAGGCCAAAGAAGCGGTGTACAGTACTTC | CATKLGQRSGVQYF
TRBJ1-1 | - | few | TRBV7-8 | TGTGCCAGCAGCTCTGAGGTGGCCACTGAAGCTTTCTTT | CASSSEVATEAFF
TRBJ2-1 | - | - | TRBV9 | TGTGCCAGCAGCGTAGGAACCGCCTCCTACAATGAGCAGTTCTTC | CASSVGTASYNEQFF
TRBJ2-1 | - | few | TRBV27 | TGTGCCAGCAGTTGGGTTAGCTCCTACAATGAGCAGTTCTTC | CASSWVSSYNEQFF
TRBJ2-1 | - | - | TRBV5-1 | TGCGCCAGCAGCCTCCGGGGCGATGAGCAGTTCTTC | CASSLRGDEQFF
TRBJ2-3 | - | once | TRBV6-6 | TGTGCCAGCAGTTACTCGACGGGAAGGCCGCAGGCGCAGTATTTT | CASSYSTGRPQAQYF
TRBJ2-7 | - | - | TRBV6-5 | TGTGCCAGCAGTAATTCCAGGGGTACCTACGAGCAGTACTTC | CASSNSRGTYEQYF
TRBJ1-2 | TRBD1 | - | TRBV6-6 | TGTGCCAGCAGTTACGCGACAGGGGGCAACTATGGCTACACCTTC | CASSYATGGNYGYTF
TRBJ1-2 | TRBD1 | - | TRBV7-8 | TGTGCCAGCAGCTTAGCGCCGGCAGGGGGAGGCTACACCTTC | CASSLAPAGGGYTF
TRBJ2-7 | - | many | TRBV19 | TGTGCCAGTAGTATCCCGGGAGTTGGTTACGAGCAGTACTTC | CASSIPGVGYEQYF
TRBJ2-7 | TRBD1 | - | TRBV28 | TGTGCCAGCGACGGACAGGGAGCCTACGAGCAGTACTTC | CASDGQGAYEQYF
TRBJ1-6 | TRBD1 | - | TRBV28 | TGTGCCAGCAGTCGGGGACAGGACGGTTCACCCCTCCACTTT | CASSRGQDGSPLHF
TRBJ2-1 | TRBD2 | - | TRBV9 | TGTGCCAGCAGCCCGGGACTAGCGGGAGGAACTCAGAATGAGCAGTTCTTC | CASSPGLAGGTQNEQFF
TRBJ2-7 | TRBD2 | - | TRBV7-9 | TGTGCCAGCAGCAAAGTGGTGGTAGCGGGATCCTCCTACGAGCAGTACTTC | CASSKVVVAGSSYEQYF
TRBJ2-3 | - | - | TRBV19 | TGTGCCAGTAGGCGGGGAGGCACAGATACGCAGTATTTT | CASRRGGTDTQYF
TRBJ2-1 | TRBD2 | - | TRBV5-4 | TGTGCCAGCAGCTCTTTAGCGGGAGGGCCAGGCAATGAGCAGTTCTTC | CASSSLAGGPGNEQFF
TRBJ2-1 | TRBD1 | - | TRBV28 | TGTGCCAGCAGTTTTTGGGGACAGGGGACGGTGAATGAGCAGTTCTTC | CASSFWGQGTVNEQFF
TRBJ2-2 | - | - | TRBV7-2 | TGTGCCAGCAGCTCGGGACACTCGAACACCGGGGAGCTGTTTTTT | CASSSGHSNTGELFF
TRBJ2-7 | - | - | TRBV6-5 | TGTGCCAGGCGAAAAAAGGACAGTTCCTACGAGCAGTACTTC | CARRKKDSSYEQYF
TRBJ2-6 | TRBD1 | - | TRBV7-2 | TGTGCCAGCAGCTTAGGGGACAGGGTTCCAGGGGCCAACGTCCTGACTTTC | CASSLGDRVPGANVLTF
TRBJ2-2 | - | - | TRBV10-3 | TGTGCCATCAGTGAAGGCAGAAAAGAACCCAACACCGGGGAGCTGTTTTTT | CAISEGRKEPNTGELFF
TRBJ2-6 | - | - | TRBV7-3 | TGTGCCAGCAGCCGGGGGCGGAACTCTGGGGCCAACGTCCTGACTTTC | CASSRGRNSGANVLTF
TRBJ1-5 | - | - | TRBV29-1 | TGCAGCGCCGGTGGGGGCAGGAGTTCCAGCAATCAGCCCAAGCATTTT | CSAGGGRSSSNQPKHF
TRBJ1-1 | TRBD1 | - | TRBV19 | TGTGCCAGTAGTAATGGAGGGGGCTTCACTGAAGCTTTCTTT | CASSNGGGFTEAFF
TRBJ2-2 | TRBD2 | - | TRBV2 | TGTGCCAGCAAAGAGGCCTTAATAGCGGGAGCCGGGGAGCTGTTTTTT | CASKEALIAGAGELFF
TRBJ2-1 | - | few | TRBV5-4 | TGTGCCAGCAGCTTGGGAACGTCTTACAATGAGCAGTTCTTC | CASSLGTSYNEQFF
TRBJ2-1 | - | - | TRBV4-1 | TGCGCCAGCAGCCAAGACGGGCAGGGCTACAATGAGCAGTTCTTC | CASSQDGQGYNEQFF